This T cell receptor (beta chain) was obtained from a study of blood T cell repertoires in COVID-19 (dated by TCRdb to the early 2020s). At the level of the whole study: Samples covering the acute and convalescent phases of COVID-19 were provided by collaborators in the United States, Italy and Spain. Subjects who had been exposed to COVID-19, were actively infected with it, or had recovered from it provided the deeply sampled blood TCRbeta repertoires that made up the dataset. Where HLA class I and class II types were available, the types were taken from metadata supplied by the sample provider, not from assay-based typing. Sample metadata almost always included a de-identified subject ID, COVID-19 status, age in years and sex. Samples were obtained from the ongoing ImmuneRACE study (first 160 participants) and from some 1,200 subjects provided by 6 global collaborators. The prospective study material was composed of cDNA or gDNA derived from T cells, B-cell-depleted T cells, or PBMCs. A freely available public database, intended as a resource for researchers studying the immune response to SARS-CoV-2, is where the repertoires were released.

TCRbeta CDR3 regions were amplified from genomic DNA using the immunoSEQ Assay, a bias-controlled multiplex PCR. The study's own analysis went as follows. Nucleated cell counts per sample were estimated from amplification of reference gene primers within the assay. Sequence reads were collapsed and filtered to measure the absolute abundance of every unique TCRbeta CDR3 rearrangement. For each sample, productive Simpson clonality was calculated by taking the square root of Simpson's diversity index across productive rearrangements. Here the immuneACCESS table is served through TCRdb, limited to in-frame sequences with V and J called. Missing clones are a known gap in these copies; in checked studies unresolved V genes cover under half, and the rest lacks a known reason. V, J and clone size derive from that table, while D and trimming were established from the DNA sequence. Present in this sample are under 200,000 clones, more than 75% of which were seen just once. About 4.9% of the sample lies in the top ten.

Worth noting for this clone: The antigen this receptor binds is unknown. No qualities accompany the bases; no much larger clone lies one base away.

Inclusive of the bounding cysteine and phenylalanine, the CDR3 is 16 residues long. CDR3 DNA is the only sequence kept; it has 48 bases, read in frame from the first base. Based on the germline V gene (reference sequence), the CDR1 and CDR2 sequences are MNHEY and SMNVEV. V is pruned by 5 bases and J by 1 base, leaving 3 bases of the junction without a gene match. Points the paper makes about the study in general: The amount of clinical and demographic metadata varied by source and participant and was provided uncurated.

In Seattle, one collaborating source enrolled patients while the infection was active and tracked those patients longitudinally over the course of disease. Collaborating institutions collected whole blood in K2EDTA tubes following their own protocols. For TCRbeta analysis, collaborators shipped samples as frozen whole blood, isolated PBMCs, or DNA extracted from either of those sample types. The rearrangement joined TRBV27 to TRBJ2-2; 11 junctional bases match TRBD2. Sequencing was done on a sample of peripheral blood. The TCR comes from a man younger than 35 with COVID-19, enrolled during active disease. The nucleotide sequence reads TGTGCCAGCAGTCCTGGACTAGCGGGGAACACCGGGGAGCTGTTTTTT. Protein translation: CASSPGLAGNTGELFF.